The TCR beta chain under discussion was sequenced for a study of T cells after yellow fever vaccination. Germline CDR1 MNHEY, CDR2 SVGEGT. The CDR3 has 17 residues. V shed 2 bases and J shed 6 bases, with 23 bases lying between them. TCRdb reprocessed the 5' RACE reads with MiXCR, giving one entry per CDR3 protein. The top ten clones hold 19% of a sample with about 320,000 distinct CDR3 sequences, 3.5% to 4.5% of them seen once. This clonotype came up a few times. This clonotype was sampled from a man younger than 30 who received the YFV17D yellow fever vaccine. Material: PBMCs, obtained 15 days after the yellow fever booster vaccination. The rearrangement uses TRBV6-2 or TRBV6-3 and TRBJ2-7; D remains unclear. The CDR3: CASSYGRLGPTSLEQYV. As DNA, the CDR3 is TGTGCCAGCAGTTACGGCCGCCTTGGTCCCACCTCCCTCGAGCAGTACGTC.